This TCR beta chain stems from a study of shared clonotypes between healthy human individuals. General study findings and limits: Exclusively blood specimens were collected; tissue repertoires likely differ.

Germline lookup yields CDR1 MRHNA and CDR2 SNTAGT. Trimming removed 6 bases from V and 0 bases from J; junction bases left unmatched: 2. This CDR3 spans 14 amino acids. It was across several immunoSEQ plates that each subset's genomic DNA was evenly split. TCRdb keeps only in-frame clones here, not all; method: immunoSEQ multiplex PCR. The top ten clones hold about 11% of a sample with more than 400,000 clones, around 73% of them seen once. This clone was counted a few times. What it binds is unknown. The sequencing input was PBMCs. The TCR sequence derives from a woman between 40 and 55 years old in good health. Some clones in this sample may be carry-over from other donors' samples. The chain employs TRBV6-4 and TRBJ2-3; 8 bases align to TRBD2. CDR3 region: CASSERESTDTQYF. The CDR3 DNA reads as TGTGCCAGCAGCGAGCGGGAGAGCACAGATACGCAGTATTTT.